This T cell receptor (beta chain) is drawn from a study of shared clonotypes between healthy human individuals. Overall study results and limits: Sequencing depth was expected to influence donor clonotype sharing.

Donors comprised only Caucasian adults living in Nashville, Tennessee. PCR replicates from unsorted PBMC used 300 ng DNA, and this amount was tens of thousands of T cell genomes. Ten immunoSEQ deep assay plates served to sequence unsorted PBMC DNA. The data were produced by immunoSEQ multiplex PCR, yet TCRdb's version contains in-frame clones alone and is incomplete. The data show around 500,000 clones, with over 75% seen just once and more than 9.5% held by the top ten. About this clone: As yet, its antigen is unknown.

Germline loops: CDR1 SNHLY, CDR2 FYNNEI. Trimming removed 4 bases from V and 4 bases from J; junction bases left unmatched: 6. The CDR3 has 15 residues. The V gene is TRBV2, the J gene TRBJ2-3; 9 bases agree with TRBD1. The source of this sequence is a woman in her 40s in good health. Some clones in this sample may be carry-over from other donors' samples. Sequences were obtained from PBMCs. This CDR3 reads CASSVRQGDADTQYF. The CDR3 coding sequence is TGTGCCAGCAGTGTCCGACAGGGGGACGCAGATACGCAGTATTTT.